The 20 T cell receptor beta chains reported below all come from one sample, sequenced in a study of T cell responses to AZD1222 COVID-19 vaccine. Assay used: immunoSEQ multiplex PCR; TCRdb lists only in-frame clones, some missing. Here the sample spans some 130,000 clones, approximately 90% being singletons. Here the sequenced sample was peripheral blood, taken on day 0 of AZD1222 vaccination. The source is an adult in good health.

The V and J genes are TRBV14 and TRBJ1-2, with unresolved D. The CDR3 spans 16 residues. Per germline, CDR1 SGHDN and CDR2 FVKESK. V shed 1 base and J shed 4 bases, with 16 bases lying between them. The CDR3 nucleotides are TGTGCCAGCAGCCAAGTCGCGGGCCTGGTCTTCTATGGCTACACCTTC. The encoded protein is CASSQVAGLVFYGYTF.

The genes are TRBV7-7 and TRBJ1-2; D is unclear. The CDR3 has 12 residues. The V and J ends lost 11 bases and 1 base respectively, with 11 bases between them. CDR1 and CDR2 from the germline V gene are SSHAT and FNYEAQ (reference sequence). CDR3: CARDRGNYGYTF. Written as DNA, the CDR3 is TGTGCCCGCGACCGGGGTAACTATGGCTACACCTTC.

This clone has only a few counts. This CDR3 is also generated by other DNA sequences in the sample. The CDR3 is CASSGGTEAFF. The CDR3 nucleotides are TGCGCCAGCAGTGGGGGGACTGAAGCTTTCTTT. V gene TRBV10-2 combines with J gene TRBJ1-1; D possibly corresponds to TRBD1 (5 bases). The CDR3 covers 11 residues. Per germline, CDR1 WSHSY and CDR2 SAAADI. Trimming stripped 4 bases from V and 5 bases from J, with 5 bases between.

This clone was seen just once. The chain links TRBV29-1 to TRBJ1-1; no clear D. This CDR3 comprises 12 residues. Germline CDR1 SQVTM, CDR2 ANQGSEA. V shed 7 bases and J shed 4 bases, with 13 bases lying between them. CDR3 DNA: TGCAGCGGGGGTGAGGGCTCCACTGAAGCTTTCTTT. Protein: CSGGEGSTEAFF.

The chain links TRBV6-6 to TRBJ2-7; 11 nucleotides match TRBD2. The germline V gene has CDR1 MNHNY and CDR2 SVGAGI (reference sequence). The CDR3 sequence is 13 residues long. V was pared by 7 bases and J by 4 bases, with 3 bases of the junction left unmatched. CDR3: CASTGLAAYEQYF. For the CDR3, the DNA is TGTGCCAGCACGGGACTAGCGGCTTACGAGCAGTACTTC.

V is TRBV3-1 (or the pseudogene TRBV3-2) and J is TRBJ2-3; no definite D call. CDR1 and CDR2 from the germline V gene are LGHDT and YNNKEL (reference sequence). The CDR3 has 13 residues. V dropped 0 bases and J dropped 4 bases, with 5 bases sitting between them. The CDR3 here is CASSQDLADTQYF. CDR3 nucleotide sequence: TGTGCCAGCAGCCAAGATCTGGCAGATACGCAGTATTTT.

The chain carries TRBV28 and TRBJ1-1; no reliable D call. The CDR3 contains 14 residues. Per the germline V gene, CDR1 is MDHEN and CDR2 is SYDVKM. The germline V and J ends were trimmed by 6 bases and 2 bases, with 13 bases remaining between them. The CDR3 DNA is TGTGCCAGCAGGTCCCCCTCGTTTAACACTGAAGCTTTCTTT. Its protein product is CASRSPSFNTEAFF.

The genes are TRBV7-8 and TRBJ1-2; D gene uncertain. V was shortened by 4 bases and J by 6 bases, with 21 bases between the two germline ends. The CDR3 runs 16 residues. Germline assignment: CDR1 SGHVS and CDR2 FQNEAQ. CDR3 nucleotides: TGTGCCAGCAGCTCCCGGGCCTCCTCCTACGGCGATGGCTACACCTTC. Translating it yields CASSSRASSYGDGYTF.

As DNA, the CDR3 is TGTGCCAGCAGCCTAGCAGGGGGCGACACAGATACGCAGTATTTT. Translation: CASSLAGGDTDTQYF. V usage is TRBV7-3 and J usage is TRBJ2-3; 8 nucleotides agree with TRBD1. With V trimmed by 5 bases and J by 2 bases, 6 bases remained unmatched. Germline CDR1 and CDR2: SGHTA and FQGTGA. There are 15 residues in the CDR3.

The V call is TRBV6-1, the J call TRBJ2-2; D is unclear. V was cut by 1 base and J by 1 base, with 10 bases left in between. The CDR3 covers 16 residues. CDR1 MNHNS and CDR2 SASEGT come from the germline V gene. CDR3 nucleotide sequence: TGTGCCAGCAGTGAAGATGTTCGGTTGAACACCGGGGAGCTGTTTTTT. It translates to CASSEDVRLNTGELFF.

This rearrangement joins TRBV12-3 or TRBV12-4 to TRBJ1-1; D call uncertain. This CDR3 region has 13 residues. The ends were cut back, 3 bases at V and 1 base at J, with 6 bases in the middle. The chain's CDR3 is CASSLYRNTEAFF. The CDR3 bases are TGTGCCAGCAGTTTGTATAGGAACACTGAAGCTTTCTTT.

The CDR3 here is CASSLGLSSGNTIYF. The CDR3 DNA reads TGTGCCAGCAGTTTAGGACTCAGCTCTGGAAACACCATATATTTT. V is TRBV27 and J is TRBJ1-3; D is uncertain. The ends were cut back, 2 bases at V and 0 bases at J, with 8 bases in the middle. CDR1 is MNHEY and CDR2 is SMNVEV in the germline V gene (reference sequence). The CDR3 extends over 15 amino acids.

The chain joins TRBV11-3 to TRBJ2-1; D tentatively fits TRBD1 or TRBD2 (5 bases each). This CDR3 has 13 residues. Germline loops: CDR1 SGHNT, CDR2 YENEEA. The ends were cut back, 0 bases at V and 8 bases at J, with 8 bases in the middle. This CDR3 reads CASSLDRGDEQFF. The DNA for the CDR3 is TGTGCCAGCAGCTTAGATCGAGGGGATGAGCAGTTCTTC.

V is TRBV18 and J is TRBJ1-3; D gene unclear. Germline V gene sequence: CDR1 KGHSH, CDR2 LQKENI. The CDR3 extends over 13 amino acids. The ends were cut back, 1 base at V and 8 bases at J, with 9 bases in the middle. CDR3 region: CASSPLRSDTIYF. The CDR3 DNA reads TGTGCCAGCTCACCACTTCGTAGCGACACCATATATTTT.

The V and J genes are TRBV9 and TRBJ1-4; unclear D gene. The V gene lost 3 bases and the J gene lost 7 bases, with 16 bases spanning the gap. There are 15 residues in the CDR3. Germline V CDR1 and CDR2: SGDLS, YYNGEE. CDR3 protein: CASSAEISPVEKLFF. The CDR3 bases are TGTGCCAGCAGCGCAGAAATTTCCCCCGTTGAAAAACTGTTTTTT.

This rearrangement joins TRBV18 to TRBJ1-1; 12 bases align to TRBD1. V dropped 5 bases and J dropped 4; count of bases not matched to a gene: 14. The CDR3 runs 18 residues. From germline, CDR1 is KGHSH and CDR2 LQKENI. The CDR3 bases are TGTGCCAGCTCAGGCCTGACGGGACAGGGGGCGCCGGGCACTGAAGCTTTCTTT. Translating gives CASSGLTGQGAPGTEAFF.

This sequence joins TRBV5-1 and TRBJ1-3; D is possibly TRBD1 (5 bases). The CDR3 length is 16 residues. V was pared by 4 bases and J by 0 bases, with 14 bases between. CDR1 is SGHRS, CDR2 YFSETQ, per germline. As DNA, the CDR3 is TGCGCCAGCAGCCTCAGGGTAGGAGACTCTGGAAACACCATATATTTT. Its translation is CASSLRVGDSGNTIYF.

The rearrangement joins TRBV5-5 to TRBJ1-1; D gene uncertain. The V end was cut by 0 bases, the J end by 1 base, with 4 bases between. Germline V gene sequence: CDR1 SGHKS, CDR2 YYEKEE (reference sequence). CDR3 length: 13 residues. As DNA, the CDR3 is TGTGCCAGCAGCTTGGAGGGGAACACTGAAGCTTTCTTT. It codes for CASSLEGNTEAFF.

V usage is TRBV7-2 and J usage is TRBJ2-3; a possible D gene is TRBD2 (6 bases). This CDR3 comprises 16 residues. Germline assignment: CDR1 SGHTA and CDR2 FQGNSA. The V gene lost 4 bases and the J gene lost 3 bases, with 17 bases spanning the gap. The CDR3 region has the DNA TGTGCCAGCAGCTCCGGCGTAGTGGGAGGTACAGATACGCAGTATTTT. This encodes CASSSGVVGGTDTQYF.

The chain carries TRBV19 and TRBJ2-6; D is unresolved. Trimming shortened V by 1 base and J by 2 bases, and 9 bases separated the two germline ends. Germline lookup yields CDR1 LNHDA and CDR2 SQIVND (reference sequence). The CDR3 extends over 16 amino acids. This CDR3 reads CASSIVGVPGANVLTF. CDR3 DNA: TGTGCCAGTAGTATAGTGGGCGTCCCTGGGGCCAACGTCCTGACTTTC.